The T cell receptor beta chain described here comes from a study of blood T cell repertoires in COVID-19 (TCRdb year 2020). Notes on the research overall: The collaborator samples originated in the United States, Italy and Spain and spanned the acute and convalescent phases of COVID-19. The prospective study material was composed of cDNA or gDNA derived from T cells, B-cell-depleted T cells, or PBMCs. The dataset comprised deeply sampled blood TCRbeta repertoires from subjects exposed to, actively infected with, or recovered from COVID-19. The repertoires were made available in a free public database intended to serve as a resource for research on the immune response to SARS-CoV-2. The samples were drawn from two sources: the first 160 participants of the ongoing ImmuneRACE study, and 950 to 1,500 subjects contributed by 6 global collaborators. Nearly every sample came with metadata listing a de-identified subject ID, COVID-19 status, age in years and sex. Where HLA class I and class II types were available, the types were taken from metadata supplied by the sample provider, not from assay-based typing. General findings and caveats noted by the study authors: Clinical and demographic metadata were provided uncurated, with the amount varying by source and participant.

In the prospective study, participants were about 18 to 95 years old, resided in around 25 geographic areas of the United States, and were enrolled through a virtual design. Cohort assignment in the prospective study relied on participant-reported clinical history from a screening survey and a study questionnaire. In the prospective study, mobile phlebotomists collected whole blood, serum and a nasopharyngeal or oropharyngeal swab from each participant. Participants in the prospective study had the option to provide additional blood draws and questionnaires over a roughly 2-month period. Prospective study blood samples were shipped either frozen or at room temperature before DNA extraction. Reading the germline V gene (reference sequence) gives CDR1 MNHEY and CDR2 SMNVEV. Cut back by 0 bases and 2 bases, the V and J ends lie 7 bases apart. The CDR3 has 15 amino acids, counting the end cysteine and phenylalanine. Kept here is only the CDR3 DNA, which spans 45 bases and is read in frame from base 1.

The immunoSEQ Assay, a bias-controlled multiplex PCR, was used to amplify TCRbeta CDR3 regions from genomic DNA. The source study handled its data this way. Nucleated cell counts per sample were estimated from amplification of reference gene primers within the assay. To quantify the absolute abundance of each unique TCRbeta CDR3 rearrangement, sequence reads were collapsed and filtered. Productive Simpson clonality was computed per sample as the square root of Simpson's diversity index over productive rearrangements. TCRdb re-hosts the immuneACCESS table, in-frame sequences only. Its copies lack some clones; in the studies checked, an unresolved V gene accounts for under half of them, and the cause for the rest is not known. D and trimming come from the DNA, and the V and J calls and clone size come from that table. This sample holds 300,000 to 500,000 clones; around 87% were observed only once. Around 0.97% of the sample is held by the ten biggest clonotypes.

As for this clone: This clone's antigen is unknown. No base quality information exists; no much larger clone differs at one position.

The V and J genes are TRBV27 and TRBJ2-2; the D gene cannot be named for sure. The source of this sequence is a woman between 25 and 40 years old with acute COVID-19. Material: PBMCs or T cells enriched from blood (not recorded which). At the DNA level, the sequence is TGTGCCAGCAGTTTATCCACAGCTAACACCGGGGAGCTGTTTTTT. Its translation is CASSLSTANTGELFF.